The T cell receptor beta chain under discussion was sequenced for a study of human CD8 memory T cell subsets. Study outcomes and limitations: Effector memory subsets were less diverse than the similarly diverse stem-like memory and precursor exhausted subsets. Both stem-like subsets shared clonotypes with effector memory cells. However, the stem-like memory and precursor exhausted T cell repertoires overlapped with each other only minimally.

This clonotype is called medium-sized based on its frequency. Its antigen is as yet unknown. Germline V gene lookup returns CDR1 SQVTM and CDR2 ANQGSEA. The CDR3 extends over 15 amino acids. It was by negative magnetic separation that total CD8+ T cells were enriched. Production of TCR beta libraries used UMI-labeled 5' RACE as the method. TCRdb re-analyzed the 5' RACE reads; it lists each CDR3 protein once, without DNA. Its listing shows 9,000 to 13,000 distinct CDR3 sequences. V is TRBV29-1 and J is TRBJ1-3; the D call from TCRdb, TRBD1, cannot be confirmed without DNA. The receptor comes from a human donor in good health. Sample: CD8+ T cells from PBMCs. CDR3 sequence: CSAERRGQPVDTIYF.